The rows below give T cell receptor beta chains drawn from one sample of a study of cytomegalovirus exposure and HLA in healthy donors. The table came from immunoSEQ multiplex PCR; TCRdb's copy has only in-frame clones and leaves some out. The sample lists 130,000 or so clones; around 77% were seen once. The source material was PBMCs. The receptor set was obtained from a woman aged 55-69 years in good health and CMV-seronegative. Each CDR3 is given with its conserved first and last residue. Where a row states a size, it is once, few, many or the class of an expanded clone; other rows omit it.

v_call clone_size cdr3_aa
TRBV10-3 few CATTGSGMNTGELFF
TRBV15 NA CATSGRDTFREQYF
TRBV27 NA CASSQLAGVGGGELFF
TRBV30 NA CAWDRGAYEQYF
TRBV6-1 NA CASSEARGSAAFF
TRBV11-2 NA CASSLPGQGANEQYF
TRBV7-9 few CASSLGTGMNTEAFF
TRBV6-5 NA CASSYPGGGSEQYF
TRBV6-5 NA CASSLGGGAVYEQYF
TRBV7-2 NA CASSLTEDRYTEAFF
TRBV7-3 NA CSSSYTSGRGRAGELFF